A selection of T cell receptor beta chains follows, all from one sample in a study of low-dose radiotherapy and immunotherapy resistance in tumors. TCRdb reprocessed the reads with MiXCR, giving one entry per CDR3 protein. Here the sample spans 95,000 to 100,000 distinct CDR3 sequences, under 25% being singletons. Source: PBMCs, taken after low-dose radiotherapy plus immunotherapy. The receptors come from a male donor with prostate cancer. The CDR3 runs from the conserved cysteine through the conserved F or W. D genes are given only for firm matches. Part of the rows lack a size; the others show once, few, many or a class for expanded clones.

cdr3_aa	cdr3_nt	d_call	clone_size	v_call	j_call
CSAIGNTGELFF	TGCAGTGCTATAGGGAACACCGGGGAGCTGTTTTTT	NA	many	TRBV20-1	TRBJ2-2
CASSQGRLAFSYEQYF	TGTGCCAGCAGCCAAGGCCGACTAGCCTTTTCCTACGAGCAGTACTTC	TRBD2	many	TRBV3-1	TRBJ2-7
CASTDRAPGKNTEAFF	TGTGCCAGCACCGACAGGGCCCCTGGCAAGAACACTGAAGCTTTCTTT	TRBD1	many	TRBV6-6	TRBJ1-1
CASSYEIGMRTEAFF	TGTGCCAGCAGTTACGAGATCGGGATGCGCACTGAAGCTTTCTTT	NA	many	TRBV6-2/TRBV6-3	TRBJ1-1
CSVSSGTRGEQFF	TGCAGCGTTTCCAGCGGGACGAGAGGTGAGCAGTTCTTC	TRBD2	NA	TRBV29-1	TRBJ2-1
CSVEVGSSYEQYF	TGCAGCGTTGAAGTGGGGAGCTCCTACGAGCAGTACTTC	NA	NA	TRBV29-1	TRBJ2-7
CASSQDGTAYYEQYF	TGTGCCAGTTCTCAGGATGGGACAGCCTATTACGAGCAGTACTTC	TRBD1	many	TRBV19	TRBJ2-7
CASSLGGTGSQPQHF	TGTGCCAGCAGCTTGGGGGGGACAGGGTCTCAGCCCCAGCATTTT	TRBD1	many	TRBV7-2	TRBJ1-5
CASSLPSAETQYF	TGTGCCAGCAGCCTTCCTAGCGCGGAGACCCAGTACTTC	NA	NA	TRBV28	TRBJ2-5
CASSYSFGEQFF	TGTGCCAGCAGTTACTCATTCGGTGAGCAGTTCTTC	NA	many	TRBV6-5	TRBJ2-1
CASSASGAGQAKETQYF	TGCGCCAGCAGCGCGTCGGGGGCGGGACAGGCGAAGGAGACCCAGTACTTC	TRBD1	few	TRBV4-1	TRBJ2-5
CASSPAGPGVLVEQYF	TGTGCCAGCAGTCCCGCGGGACCGGGGGTTTTAGTTGAGCAGTACTTC	NA	many	TRBV25-1	TRBJ2-7
CASSLRVNTGEPFF	TGTGCCAGCAGTTTACGGGTGAACACCGGGGAGCCGTTTTTT	NA	NA	TRBV12-3/TRBV12-4	TRBJ2-2
CASRPYTAGTGTDTQYF	TGTGCCAGCAGGCCGTACACTGCCGGGACAGGGACAGATACGCAGTATTTT	TRBD1	many	TRBV28	TRBJ2-3
CAWSFALAGGQETQYF	TGTGCCTGGAGCTTCGCGCTAGCGGGGGGGCAAGAGACCCAGTACTTC	TRBD2	many	TRBV30	TRBJ2-5